This T cell receptor beta chain is from a study of T cells in Graves' hyperthyroidism and ophthalmopathy. Study conclusions and caveats: Within blood appeared most thyroid clonotypes that had expanded above 0.001.

Trimming shortened V by 6 bases and J by 2 bases, and 13 bases separated the two germline ends. Germline-derived CDR1 and CDR2 are DFQATT and SNEGSKA (reference sequence). The CDR3 is 13 residues long. Reasons for excluding patients were uncontrolled infection, other autoimmune disease, pregnancy or lactation. Amplification targeted TCR beta CDR3 regions from RNA transcripts. The primer set for the first-round RT-PCR of the TCR CDR3 was HTBI. Using its own MiXCR run on the multiplex PCR reads, TCRdb lists one record per CDR3 protein. The sample lists some 580,000 distinct CDR3 sequences, about a sixth occurring once. With respect to this clonotype: As yet, its antigen is unknown.

What was sequenced was blood. The chain recombines TRBV20-1 with TRBJ1-2; D unresolved. This sequence was found in a woman aged 40-49 years with Graves' ophthalmopathy. CDR3: CSAPDQENYGYTF. CDR3 nucleotide sequence: TGCAGTGCGCCAGATCAGGAGAACTATGGCTACACCTTC.